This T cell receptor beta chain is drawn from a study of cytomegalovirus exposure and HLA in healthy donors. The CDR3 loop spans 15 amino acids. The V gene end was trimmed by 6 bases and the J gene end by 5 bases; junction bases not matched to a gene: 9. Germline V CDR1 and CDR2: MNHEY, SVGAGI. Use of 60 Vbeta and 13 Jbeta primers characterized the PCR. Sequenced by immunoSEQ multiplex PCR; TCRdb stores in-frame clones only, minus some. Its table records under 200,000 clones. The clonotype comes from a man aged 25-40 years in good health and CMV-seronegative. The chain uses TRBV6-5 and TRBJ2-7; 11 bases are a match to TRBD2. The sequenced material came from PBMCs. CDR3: CASRPTSGSFHEQYF. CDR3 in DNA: TGTGCCAGCAGGCCTACTAGCGGGAGTTTCCACGAGCAGTACTTC.